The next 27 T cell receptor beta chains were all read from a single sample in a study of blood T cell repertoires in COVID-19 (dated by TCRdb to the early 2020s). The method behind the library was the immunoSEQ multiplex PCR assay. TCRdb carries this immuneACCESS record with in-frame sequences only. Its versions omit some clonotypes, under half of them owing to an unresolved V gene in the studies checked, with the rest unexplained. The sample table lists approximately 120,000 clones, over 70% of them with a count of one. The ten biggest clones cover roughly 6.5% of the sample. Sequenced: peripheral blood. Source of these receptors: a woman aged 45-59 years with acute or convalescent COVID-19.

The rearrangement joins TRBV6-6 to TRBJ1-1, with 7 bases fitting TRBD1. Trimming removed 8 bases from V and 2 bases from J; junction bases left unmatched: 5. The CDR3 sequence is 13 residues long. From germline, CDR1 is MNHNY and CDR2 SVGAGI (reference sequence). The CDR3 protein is CASSQGINTEAFF. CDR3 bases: TGTGCCAGCTCACAGGGGATAAACACTGAAGCTTTCTTT.

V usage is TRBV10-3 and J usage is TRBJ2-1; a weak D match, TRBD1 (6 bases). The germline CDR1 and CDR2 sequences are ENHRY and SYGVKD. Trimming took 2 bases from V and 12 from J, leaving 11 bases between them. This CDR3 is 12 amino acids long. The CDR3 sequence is CAISETGQWQFF. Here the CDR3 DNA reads TGTGCCATCAGTGAGACCGGACAGTGGCAGTTCTTC.

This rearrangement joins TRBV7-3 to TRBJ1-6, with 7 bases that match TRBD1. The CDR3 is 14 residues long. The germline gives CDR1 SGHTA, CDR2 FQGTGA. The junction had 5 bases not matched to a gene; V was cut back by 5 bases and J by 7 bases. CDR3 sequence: CASSPGQPNSPLHF. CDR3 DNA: TGTGCCAGCAGCCCGGGACAGCCAAATTCACCCCTCCACTTT. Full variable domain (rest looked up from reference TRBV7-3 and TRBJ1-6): GAGVSQTPSNKVTEKGKYVELRCDPISGHTALYWYRQSLGQGPEFLIYFQGTGAADDSGLPNDRFFAVRPEGSVSTLKIQRTERGDSAVYLCASSPGQPNSPLHFGNGTRLTVT.

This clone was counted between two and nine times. The CDR3 reads CASSPPGGRTEAFF. CDR3 DNA: TGTGCCAGCAGTCCCCCGGGGGGGCGGACTGAAGCTTTCTTT. J is TRBJ1-1 and V is TRBV6-5; the D gene is possibly TRBD1 (6 bases). The CDR3 extends over 14 amino acids. Looked up from germline, CDR1 is MNHEY and CDR2 is SVGAGI. Trimming took 5 bases from V and 5 from J, leaving 15 bases between them.

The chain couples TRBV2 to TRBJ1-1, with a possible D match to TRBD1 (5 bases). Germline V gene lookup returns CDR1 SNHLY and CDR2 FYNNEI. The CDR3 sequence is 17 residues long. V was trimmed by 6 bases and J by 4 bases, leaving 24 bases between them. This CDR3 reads CASRRGRGGVGFTEAFF. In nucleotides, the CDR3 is TGTGCCAGCAGGAGGGGTAGGGGAGGAGTGGGGTTCACTGAAGCTTTCTTT.

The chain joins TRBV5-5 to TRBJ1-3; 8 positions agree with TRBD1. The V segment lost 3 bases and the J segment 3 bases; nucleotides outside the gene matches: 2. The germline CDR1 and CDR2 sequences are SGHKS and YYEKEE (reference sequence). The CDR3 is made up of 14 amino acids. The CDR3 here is CASSWDRFGNTIYF. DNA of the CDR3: TGTGCCAGCAGCTGGGACAGGTTTGGAAACACCATATATTTT.

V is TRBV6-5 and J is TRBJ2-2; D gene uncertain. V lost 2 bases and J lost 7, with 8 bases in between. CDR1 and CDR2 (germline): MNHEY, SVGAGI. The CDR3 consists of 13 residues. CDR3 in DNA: TGTGCCAGCAGTTACATCTTCGGCGGGGAGCTGTTTTTT. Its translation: CASSYIFGGELFF.

The CDR3 sequence is CASSLGGGAMNEQYF. CDR3 bases: TGCGCCAGCAGCTTGGGTGGGGGGGCTATGAACGAGCAGTACTTC. This rearrangement joins TRBV5-1 to TRBJ2-7; D may be TRBD2 (7 bases). CDR3 length: 15 residues. CDR1 is SGHRS and CDR2 is YFSETQ in the germline V gene. Trimming stripped 0 bases from V and 5 bases from J, with 15 bases between.

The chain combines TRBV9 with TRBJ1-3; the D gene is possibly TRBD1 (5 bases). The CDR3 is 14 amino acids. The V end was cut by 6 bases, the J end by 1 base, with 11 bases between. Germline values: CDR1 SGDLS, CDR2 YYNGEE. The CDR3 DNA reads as TGTGCCAGCACCGGGGGGATGTCTGGAAACACCATATATTTT. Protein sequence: CASTGGMSGNTIYF.

DNA of the CDR3: TGCGCCAGCAGCTTGCTCGGTTCCCCAAATGAAAAACTGTTTTTT. Protein product: CASSLLGSPNEKLFF. The V call is TRBV5-1, the J call TRBJ1-4, with D hard to call. The length of the CDR3 is 15 residues. CDR1 is SGHRS, CDR2 YFSETQ, per germline. The germline V and J ends were trimmed by 1 base and 5 bases, with 12 bases remaining between them.

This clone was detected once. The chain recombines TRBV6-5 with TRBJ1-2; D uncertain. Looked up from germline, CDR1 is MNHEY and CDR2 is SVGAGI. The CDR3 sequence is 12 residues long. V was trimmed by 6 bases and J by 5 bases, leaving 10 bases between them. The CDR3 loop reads CASSPGDYGYTF. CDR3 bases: TGTGCCAGCAGCCCCGGTGATTATGGCTACACCTTC.

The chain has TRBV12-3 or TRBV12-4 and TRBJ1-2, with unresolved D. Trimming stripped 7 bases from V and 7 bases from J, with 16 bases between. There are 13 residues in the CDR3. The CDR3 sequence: CASTPRGSFGYTF. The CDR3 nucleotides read TGTGCCAGCACCCCACGGGGATCCTTTGGCTACACCTTC.

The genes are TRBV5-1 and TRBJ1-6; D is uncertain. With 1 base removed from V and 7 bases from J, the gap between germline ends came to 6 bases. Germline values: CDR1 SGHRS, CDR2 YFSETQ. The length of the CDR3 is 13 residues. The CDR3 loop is CASSLFGNSPLHF. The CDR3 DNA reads TGCGCCAGCAGCTTGTTCGGGAATTCACCCCTCCACTTT.

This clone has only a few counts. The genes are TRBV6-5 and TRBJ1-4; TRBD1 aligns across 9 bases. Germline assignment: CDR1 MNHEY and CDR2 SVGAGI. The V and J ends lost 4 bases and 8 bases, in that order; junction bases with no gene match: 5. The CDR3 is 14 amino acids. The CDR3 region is CASSSGTGREKLFF. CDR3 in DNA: TGTGCCAGCAGTTCCGGGACAGGGAGGGAAAAACTGTTTTTT.

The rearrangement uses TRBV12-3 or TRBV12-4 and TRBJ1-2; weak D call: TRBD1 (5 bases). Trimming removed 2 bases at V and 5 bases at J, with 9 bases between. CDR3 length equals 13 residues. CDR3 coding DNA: TGTGCCAGCAGTTTAAGCAAGGGGTATGGCTACACCTTC. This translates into CASSLSKGYGYTF.

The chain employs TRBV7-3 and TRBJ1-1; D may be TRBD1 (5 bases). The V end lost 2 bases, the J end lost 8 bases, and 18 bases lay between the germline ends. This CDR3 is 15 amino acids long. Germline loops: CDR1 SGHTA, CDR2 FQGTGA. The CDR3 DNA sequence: TGTGCCAGCAGCTTACGACCCAAAGACAGCCGAGAAGCTTTCTTT. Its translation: CASSLRPKDSREAFF.

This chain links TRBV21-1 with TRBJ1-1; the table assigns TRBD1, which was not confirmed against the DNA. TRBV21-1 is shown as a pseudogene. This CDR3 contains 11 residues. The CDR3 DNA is TGTGCCAGCATAGGGGAAACTGAAGCTTTCTTT. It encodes CASIGETEAFF.

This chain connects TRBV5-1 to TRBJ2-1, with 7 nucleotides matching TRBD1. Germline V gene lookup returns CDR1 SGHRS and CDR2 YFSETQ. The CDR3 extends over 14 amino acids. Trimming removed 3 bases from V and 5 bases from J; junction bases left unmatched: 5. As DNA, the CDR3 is TGCGCCAGCAGCTCCGGGACAGCAGACAATGAGCAGTTCTTC. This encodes CASSSGTADNEQFF.

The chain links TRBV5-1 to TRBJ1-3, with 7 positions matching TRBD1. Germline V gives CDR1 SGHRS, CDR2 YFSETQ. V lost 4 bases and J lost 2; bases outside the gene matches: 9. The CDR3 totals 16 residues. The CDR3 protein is CASSPITGATGNTIYF. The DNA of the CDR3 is TGCGCCAGCAGCCCCATAACAGGGGCAACTGGAAACACCATATATTTT.

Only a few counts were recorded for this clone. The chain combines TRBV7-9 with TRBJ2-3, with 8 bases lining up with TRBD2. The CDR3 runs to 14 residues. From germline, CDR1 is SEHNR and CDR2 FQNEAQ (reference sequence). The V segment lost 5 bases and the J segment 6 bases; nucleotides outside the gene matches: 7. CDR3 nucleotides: TGTGCCAGCAGCCCTATTCGACTAGCGGATACGCAGTATTTT. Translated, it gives CASSPIRLADTQYF.

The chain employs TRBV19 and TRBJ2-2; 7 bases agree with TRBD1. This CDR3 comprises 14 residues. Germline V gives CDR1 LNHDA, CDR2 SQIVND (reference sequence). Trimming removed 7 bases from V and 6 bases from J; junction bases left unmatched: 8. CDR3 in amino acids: CASTTTGVAGELFF. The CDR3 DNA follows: TGTGCCAGTACTACCACAGGGGTAGCCGGGGAGCTGTTTTTT.

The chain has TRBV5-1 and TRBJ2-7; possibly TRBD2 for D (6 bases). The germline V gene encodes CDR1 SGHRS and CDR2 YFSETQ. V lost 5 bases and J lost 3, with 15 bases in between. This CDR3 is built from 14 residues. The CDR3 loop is CASSPAGKFYEQYF. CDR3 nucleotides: TGCGCCAGCAGTCCGGCGGGGAAGTTCTACGAGCAGTACTTC.

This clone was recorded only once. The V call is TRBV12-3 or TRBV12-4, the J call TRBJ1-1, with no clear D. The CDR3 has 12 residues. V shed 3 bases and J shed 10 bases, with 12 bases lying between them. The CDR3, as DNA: TGTGCCAGCAGTTTTAGGAGCCATGGAGCTTTCTTT. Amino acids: CASSFRSHGAFF.

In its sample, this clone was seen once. CDR3 residues: CASSQPGQPGTGYGYTF. DNA for the CDR3: TGTGCCAGCAGCCAACCTGGACAGCCTGGAACGGGGTATGGCTACACCTTC. The rearrangement links TRBV14 to TRBJ1-2; D perhaps matches TRBD1 (6 bases). This CDR3 has 17 amino acids. V was clipped by 2 bases and J by 5 bases, with 21 bases between them. The V gene's germline CDR1 is SGHDN and CDR2 FVKESK.

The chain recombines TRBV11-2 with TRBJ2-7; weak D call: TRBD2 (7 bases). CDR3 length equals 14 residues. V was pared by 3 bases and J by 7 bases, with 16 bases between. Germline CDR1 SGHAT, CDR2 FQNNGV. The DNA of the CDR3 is TGTGCCAGCAGCTTGACGGGGGGCCCAGTAGAGCAGTACTTC. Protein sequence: CASSLTGGPVEQYF.

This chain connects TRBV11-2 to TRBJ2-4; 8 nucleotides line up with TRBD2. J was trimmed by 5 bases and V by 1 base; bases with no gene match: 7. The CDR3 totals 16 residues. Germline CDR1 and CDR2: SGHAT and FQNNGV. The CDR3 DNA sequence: TGTGCCAGCAGCTTAGCTCAGCGGGGGCCCCAAAACATTCAGTACTTC. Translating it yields CASSLAQRGPQNIQYF.

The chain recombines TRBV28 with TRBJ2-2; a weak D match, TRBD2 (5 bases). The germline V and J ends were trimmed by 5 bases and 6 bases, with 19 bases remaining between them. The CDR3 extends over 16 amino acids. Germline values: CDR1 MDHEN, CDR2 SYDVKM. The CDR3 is CASSPNSGRESGELFF. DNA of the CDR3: TGTGCCAGCAGTCCCAACTCTGGGAGAGAATCCGGGGAGCTGTTTTTT.